The 17 T cell receptor beta chains below all came from one sample that was sequenced in a study of blood T cell repertoires in COVID-19. The protocol was immunoSEQ multiplex PCR, while the TCRdb copy is restricted to in-frame clones and leaves out a portion. The sample contains fewer than 200,000 clones, about four fifths of which appear only once. Material for sequencing was peripheral blood. These receptors originate from an elderly woman with acute or convalescent COVID-19.

The table lists this clone with a count of one. The chain employs TRBV6-1 and TRBJ2-5; D not certain. The CDR3 runs 15 residues. The germline CDR1 and CDR2 sequences are MNHNS and SASEGT. Trimming left V 2 bases short and J 5 bases short, with 15 bases between. The CDR3 DNA sequence: TGTGCCAGCAGTGAATCTTTGTTTGCGTCGGAGACCCAGTACTTC. It yields the protein CASSESLFASETQYF.

The CDR3 here is CASSGTADEKLFF. The CDR3 DNA sequence: TGCGCCAGTTCCGGGACAGCGGATGAAAAACTGTTTTTT. V is TRBV5-1 and J is TRBJ1-4, with 7 bases identical to TRBD1. Germline V gives CDR1 SGHRS, CDR2 YFSETQ. V was pared by 8 bases and J by 6 bases, with 7 bases of the junction left unmatched. The CDR3 loop spans 13 amino acids.

This clone occurred once. The V call is TRBV30, the J call TRBJ2-5; TRBD2 might be the D (5 bases). This CDR3 contains 14 residues. Deletions cut 4 bases from V and 3 bases from J, with 15 bases between. Germline CDR1 is GTSNPN and CDR2 is SVGIG (reference sequence). The CDR3 loop reads CAWNTLRVEETQYF. In nucleotides, the CDR3 is TGTGCCTGGAACACATTGAGGGTGGAAGAGACCCAGTACTTC. The full variable domain, with the rest looked up from reference TRBV30 and TRBJ2-5, is SQTIHQWPATLVQPVGSPLSLECTVEGTSNPNLYWYRQAAGRGLQLLFYSVGIGQISSEVPQNLSASRPQDRQFILSSKKLLLSDSGFYLCAWNTLRVEETQYFGPGTRLLVL.

This clone was seen only once. V gene TRBV2 combines with J gene TRBJ1-4, with D possibly being TRBD1 (5 bases). Germline CDR1 is SNHLY and CDR2 is FYNNEI. Trimming pared 6 bases from V and 0 bases from J, leaving 14 bases between. The CDR3 sequence is 16 residues long. In nucleotides, the CDR3 is TGTGCCAGCAGCGTAGACAGACCAACAACTAATGAAAAACTGTTTTTT. The encoded protein is CASSVDRPTTNEKLFF.

Written as DNA, the CDR3 is TGTGCCAGTAGTAAGGACGGGAGGGGTACGCAGTATTTT. It is translated as CASSKDGRGTQYF. This chain connects TRBV19 to TRBJ2-3, with 8 bases identical to TRBD2. The CDR3 runs to 13 residues. J lost 8 bases, V lost 4 bases, and 5 bases had no gene match. Germline V lookup: CDR1 LNHDA, CDR2 SQIVND (reference sequence).

V and J are TRBV4-2 and TRBJ2-7; TRBD1 matches 9 bases. Trimming at V came to 4 bases and at J to 2 bases, leaving 3 bases not matched to a gene. There are 14 residues in the CDR3. The germline V gene encodes CDR1 LGHNA and CDR2 YNFKEQ. The DNA for the CDR3 is TGTGCCAGCAGCCCGAACAGGGGGCCCTACGAGCAGTACTTC. Amino acids: CASSPNRGPYEQYF.

The chain has TRBV11-3 and TRBJ2-2, with TRBD1 matching over 9 bases. Germline CDR1 reads SGHNT; CDR2 reads YENEEA. After removal of 7 bases from V and 6 bases from J, the junction contained 12 bases not matched to a gene. The CDR3 runs to 16 residues. CDR3 DNA: TGTGCCAGCACCGAAGCGGGGAACAGGGGGCCCGGGGAGCTGTTTTTT. It is translated as CASTEAGNRGPGELFF.

J is TRBJ1-2 and V is TRBV28; 8 bases map to TRBD1. The CDR3 totals 15 residues. The J segment lost 0 bases and the V segment lost 5 bases, leaving 5 bases of the junction unmatched. CDR1 MDHEN and CDR2 SYDVKM come from the germline V gene. The CDR3 sequence is CASSPRDRTNYGYTF. The CDR3 nucleotides are TGTGCCAGCAGTCCCCGGGACAGGACTAACTATGGCTACACCTTC.

J is TRBJ1-4 and V is TRBV28; 11 positions agree with TRBD1. Germline V CDR1 and CDR2: MDHEN, SYDVKM. The CDR3 spans 14 residues. V dropped 6 bases and J dropped 5; count of bases not matched to a gene: 2. The CDR3 nucleotides are TGTGCCAGCAGCGGGGACAGGGGGAATGAAAAACTGTTTTTT. It translates to CASSGDRGNEKLFF.

The V call is TRBV29-1, the J call TRBJ2-5, with TRBD2 matching 7 bases. Germline CDR1 SQVTM, CDR2 ANQGSEA. The CDR3 length is 14 residues. The trim removed 4 bases at V and 5 bases at J, leaving 10 bases unmatched. The CDR3 is CSVAPLGGGETQYF. The CDR3 DNA is TGCAGCGTTGCCCCCTTGGGCGGGGGTGAGACCCAGTACTTC.

This clone was recorded only once. The rearrangement joins TRBV28 to TRBJ1-1, with D perhaps matching TRBD1 (5 bases). CDR3 length equals 12 residues. The germline gives CDR1 MDHEN, CDR2 SYDVKM. V lost 3 bases and J 10 bases, leaving 12 bases between the germline ends. The CDR3 nucleotides read TGTGCCAGCAGTTTGCAGTCCCAGGGAGCTTTCTTT. This sequence encodes CASSLQSQGAFF.

This chain uses TRBV7-2 with TRBJ2-7; D not certain. The CDR3 runs 13 residues. Germline V gene lookup returns CDR1 SGHTA and CDR2 FQGNSA. V gave up 7 bases and J gave up 0 bases, with 10 bases separating them. Here the CDR3 DNA reads TGTGCCAGCAACGATCCGAGCTCCTACGAGCAGTACTTC. Translating gives CASNDPSSYEQYF.

This clone was observed a handful of times. The chain joins TRBV4-3 to TRBJ2-1, with TRBD2 identical over 11 bases. The CDR3 spans 15 residues. Germline values: CDR1 LGHNA, CDR2 YSLEER. With 1 base clipped from V and 9 bases from J, the junction kept 5 bases outside the gene matches. CDR3 protein: CASSQVTSGRGEQFF. For the CDR3, the DNA is TGCGCCAGCAGCCAAGTAACTAGCGGGAGAGGTGAGCAGTTCTTC.

V usage is TRBV5-6 and J usage is TRBJ1-2; the D is unclear. Germline CDR1 reads SGHDT; CDR2 reads YYEEEE. There are 14 residues in the CDR3. V was pared by 0 bases and J by 2 bases, with 8 bases between. Here the CDR3 reads CASSLGEANYGYTF. CDR3 DNA sequence: TGTGCCAGCAGCTTGGGGGAGGCGAACTATGGCTACACCTTC. The full variable domain, completed using reference TRBV5-6 and TRBJ1-2, is DAGVTQSPTHLIKTRGQQVTLRCSPKSGHDTVSWYQQALGQGPQFIFQYYEEEERQRGNFPDRFSGHQFPNYSSELNVNALLLGDSALYLCASSLGEANYGYTFGSGTRLTVV.

The CDR3 reads CASSSTTSTDTQYF. In nucleotides, the CDR3 is TGCGCCAGCAGCTCGACAACTAGCACAGATACGCAGTATTTT. The chain is built from TRBV5-1 and TRBJ2-3; D is unresolved. This CDR3 is 14 amino acids long. Germline values: CDR1 SGHRS, CDR2 YFSETQ. Trimming cost V 3 bases and J 0 bases, with 8 bases left between them.

The V gene is TRBV11-2, the J gene TRBJ2-1; 13 bases fit TRBD2. With V trimmed by 5 bases and J by 5 bases, 6 bases remained unmatched. Germline V CDR1 and CDR2: SGHAT, FQNNGV. The CDR3 length is 16 residues. CDR3: CASSHTSGGADNEQFF. The CDR3 DNA reads TGTGCCAGCAGCCACACTAGCGGGGGGGCGGACAATGAGCAGTTCTTC.

This chain joins TRBV6-5 and TRBJ2-2; TRBD2 might be the D (5 bases). Trimming pared 5 bases from V and 1 base from J, leaving 11 bases between. Germline assignment: CDR1 MNHEY and CDR2 SVGAGI. The CDR3 spans 15 residues. CDR3 in DNA: TGTGCCAGCAGTCCTTATAGCGAGAACACCGGGGAGCTGTTTTTT. As protein: CASSPYSENTGELFF.